The clone carrying this T cell receptor (beta chain) came up many times. The data stem from a study of T cells in Graves' hyperthyroidism and ophthalmopathy. Study-level information: The blood sample was taken at first diagnosis, before treatment began.

RNA transcripts were the template for amplifying TCR beta CDR3 regions. The HTBI set primed first-round TCR CDR3 RT-PCR. Each CDR3 protein is one row after TCRdb ran MiXCR on the multiplex PCR reads. The sample records about 290,000 distinct CDR3 sequences, 13% being singletons. Germline V gene sequence: CDR1 SGHRS, CDR2 YFSETQ. Unmatched junction bases numbered 11, after V lost 4 bases and J lost 7 bases. The CDR3 totals 15 residues. The clonotype comes from a young woman with Graves' hyperthyroidism that later progressed to Graves' ophthalmopathy. The source material was blood. The chain recombines TRBV5-1 with TRBJ1-2, with 9 nucleotides matching TRBD1. Here the CDR3 reads CASSLRDREVGGYTF. CDR3 DNA sequence: TGCGCCAGCAGCCTAAGGGACAGGGAAGTAGGTGGCTACACCTTC.